The clone carrying this T cell receptor (beta chain) was detected only once. The data were obtained in a study of shared clonotypes between healthy human individuals. With V trimmed by 4 bases and J by 6 bases, 6 bases remained unmatched. This CDR3 is built from 16 residues. The germline gives CDR1 SGHDT, CDR2 YYEEEE. Generated by immunoSEQ multiplex PCR, the TCRdb table keeps only in-frame clones and is missing some. Of some 2,000,000 clones detected, 90% to 96% appear once; the ten largest clones hold roughly 0.13%. The sequenced sample was naive CD4+ T cells sorted from blood. Subset described: CD45RA+ positively selected. The source of this sequence is a man younger than 30 in good health. The chain recombines TRBV5-6 with TRBJ1-6; 11 nucleotides match TRBD1. The CDR3 coding sequence is TGTGCCAGCAGCGGGGGGACAGGGGGATTTAATTCACCCCTCCACTTT. This encodes CASSGGTGGFNSPLHF. Supplemented by reference TRBV5-6 and TRBJ1-6, the full variable domain reads DAGVTQSPTHLIKTRGQQVTLRCSPKSGHDTVSWYQQALGQGPQFIFQYYEEEERQRGNFPDRFSGHQFPNYSSELNVNALLLGDSALYLCASSGGTGGFNSPLHFGNGTRLTVT.